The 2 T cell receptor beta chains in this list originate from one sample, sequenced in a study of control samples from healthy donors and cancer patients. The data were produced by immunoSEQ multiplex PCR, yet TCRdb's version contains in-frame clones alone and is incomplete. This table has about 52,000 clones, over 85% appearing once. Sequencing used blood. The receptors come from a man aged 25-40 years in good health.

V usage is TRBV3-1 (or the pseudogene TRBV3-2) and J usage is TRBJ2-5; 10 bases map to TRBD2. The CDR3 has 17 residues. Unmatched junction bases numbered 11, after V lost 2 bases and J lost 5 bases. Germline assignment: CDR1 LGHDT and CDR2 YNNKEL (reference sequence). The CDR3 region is CASSQRLAGVSLETQYF. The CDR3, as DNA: TGTGCCAGCAGCCAAAGGCTAGCGGGAGTGAGTTTGGAGACCCAGTACTTC.

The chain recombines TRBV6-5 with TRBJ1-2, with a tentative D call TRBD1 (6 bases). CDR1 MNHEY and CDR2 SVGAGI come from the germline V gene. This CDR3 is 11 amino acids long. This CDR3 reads CAAGTSYGYTF. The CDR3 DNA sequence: TGTGCGGCGGGGACATCCTATGGCTACACCTTC.